This T cell receptor beta chain was recovered during a study of T-cell memory formation after mild COVID-19. One entry per CDR3 protein, called by TCRdb with MiXCR from the 5' RACE reads. This table has over 150,000 distinct CDR3 sequences, 18% appearing once. This clonotype was found a few times. As yet, its antigen is unknown. Whole-study findings and limits: Clones that got smaller from day 15 to 85 had even CD4/CD8, while clones growing later tipped toward CD4+.

Germline CDR1 LGHNA, CDR2 YSLEER. Trimming at V came to 5 bases and at J to 5 bases, leaving 14 bases not matched to a gene. The CDR3 runs 17 residues. Sequencing was carried out using PBMCs or a T cell subset sorted from them (not recorded which). The sequence was obtained from a man in his late teens or twenties who had mild COVID-19 (a few samples of this study predate the infection). Cell type and time point are not known. The chain uses TRBV4-3 and TRBJ2-5; the match to TRBD2 covers 10 bases. The CDR3 bases are TGCGCCAGCAGCTCCCAGCGGGGGGGGGCTCTTTGGGAGACCCAGTACTTC. Its protein is CASSSQRGGALWETQYF.